The clone carrying this T cell receptor (beta chain) was counted only a few times. Its antigen is currently unknown. The record originates from a study of T cell repertoires in cytomegalovirus infection. Study details: As its CMV epitopes, the study selected recently identified HLA-C-restricted and well-studied HLA-B-restricted targets.

Using its own MiXCR run on the reads, TCRdb lists one record per CDR3 protein. This table holds about 740,000 distinct CDR3 sequences, roughly 33% found once. The TCR sequence derives from a human donor in good health (CMV status not recorded). Some clones in this sample may be carry-over from other donors' samples. Material: cultured PBMCs, obtained from culture after CMV antigen stimulation.

CDR3 coding DNA: TGCAGTGCTGTAGCGGGAGAGACCACAGATACGCAGTATTTT. Protein sequence: CSAVAGETTDTQYF. This sequence joins TRBV20-1 and TRBJ2-3; 9 nucleotides match TRBD2. This CDR3 region has 14 residues. With 5 bases clipped from V and 2 bases from J, the junction kept 5 bases outside the gene matches. Germline V gives CDR1 DFQATT, CDR2 SNEGSKA (reference sequence).